This T cell receptor (beta chain) appears in the sequencing data of a study of T cells in Graves' hyperthyroidism and ophthalmopathy. The study's findings and limits: From stable hyperthyroidism, ophthalmopathy was set apart by a 13 V-J model.

TCR beta CDR3 regions were amplified from RNA. HTBI primers drove first-round RT-PCR of the TCR CDR3. TCRdb passed the multiplex PCR reads through MiXCR, listing each CDR3 protein once. Among about 420,000 distinct CDR3 sequences listed, more than 15% were seen once. V was pared by 2 bases and J by 7 bases, with 12 bases between. The CDR3 extends over 14 amino acids. Germline CDR1 and CDR2: SGHVS and FQNEAQ. In its sample, this clonotype was seen many times. Its antigen is as yet unknown. The sequencing input was blood. The sequence was collected from a woman between 18 and 29 years old with Graves' hyperthyroidism. This chain joins TRBV7-8 and TRBJ2-1; D is possibly TRBD2 (5 bases). In DNA, the CDR3 is TGTGCCAGCAGCTTAAAGAGGGCTAATAATGAGCAGTTCTTC. Protein: CASSLKRANNEQFF.